Below are 27 T cell receptor beta chains sequenced from a single sample in a study of T cell responses to AZD1222 COVID-19 vaccine. The protocol was immunoSEQ multiplex PCR, while the TCRdb copy is restricted to in-frame clones and leaves out a portion. This sample has 70,000 to 95,000 clones, with around 89% found just once. The material was peripheral blood, obtained on day 0 of MenACWY control vaccination. Receptor source: an adult in good health.

The rearrangement joins TRBV28 to TRBJ2-2; 7 bases align to TRBD2. Germline CDR1 reads MDHEN; CDR2 reads SYDVKM. The ends lost 11 bases at V and 5 bases at J; junction bases unmatched: 11. The CDR3 is 14 residues long. DNA of the CDR3: TGTGCCGGGCGCCTCGGCGGGGGAACCGGGGAGCTGTTTTTT. It yields the protein CAGRLGGGTGELFF.

V gene TRBV15 combines with J gene TRBJ2-1; 10 bases align to TRBD2. Germline CDR1 and CDR2: LNHNV and YYDKDF (reference sequence). V lost 5 bases and J lost 7; bases outside the gene matches: 11. The CDR3 sequence is 16 residues long. CDR3 coding DNA: TGTGCCACCAGCTTGAGCGGGAGGGCCGGAGGAAATGAGCAGTTCTTC. Translated: CATSLSGRAGGNEQFF. Variable domain in full (rest from reference TRBV15 and TRBJ2-1): DAMVIQNPRYQVTQFGKPVTLSCSQTLNHNVMYWYQQKSSQAPKLLFHYYDKDFNNEADTPDNFQSRRPNTSFCFLDIRSPGLGDTAMYLCATSLSGRAGGNEQFFGPGTRLTVL.

This chain links TRBV7-2 with TRBJ2-4; either TRBD1 or TRBD2 may fit D (6 bases each). The germline CDR1 and CDR2 sequences are SGHTA and FQGNSA. Trimming removed 4 bases at V and 5 bases at J, with 18 bases between. CDR3 size: 16 residues. Written as DNA, the CDR3 is TGTGCCAGCAGCTCGGGGGCGGGCCTGAGCCAAAACATTCAGTACTTC. Its protein is CASSSGAGLSQNIQYF.

The chain couples TRBV5-5 to TRBJ2-3; 9 bases are a match to TRBD2. The CDR3 spans 15 residues. With 2 bases clipped from V and 4 bases from J, the junction kept 5 bases outside the gene matches. Germline CDR1 SGHKS, CDR2 YYEKEE (reference sequence). The CDR3 DNA sequence: TGTGCCAGCAGCTTAATAGCGGGGGTATCAGATACGCAGTATTTT. Translating gives CASSLIAGVSDTQYF. Filled out from reference TRBV5-5 and TRBJ2-3, the complete variable domain reads DAGVTQSPTHLIKTRGQQVTLRCSPISGHKSVSWYQQVLGQGPQFIFQYYEKEERGRGNFPDRFSARQFPNYSSELNVNALLLGDSALYLCASSLIAGVSDTQYFGPGTRLTVL.

The chain couples TRBV7-3 to TRBJ2-1, with D possibly being TRBD2 (6 bases). Germline CDR1 is SGHTA and CDR2 is FQGTGA. The CDR3 is 13 amino acids. V was trimmed by 4 bases and J by 10 bases, leaving 14 bases between them. The CDR3 spells CASSSSRSGEQFF. CDR3 coding DNA: TGTGCCAGCAGCTCAAGCAGGAGCGGGGAGCAGTTCTTC.

The genes are TRBV6-5 and TRBJ2-1; D unresolved. Trimming took off 6 bases at V and 10 bases at J, with 19 bases between the two ends. Per the germline V gene, CDR1 is MNHEY and CDR2 is SVGAGI. CDR3 length equals 14 residues. CDR3 sequence: CASRPGQVLLEQFF. The CDR3 region has the DNA TGTGCCAGCAGACCGGGCCAGGTCCTTTTGGAGCAGTTCTTC.

The rearrangement joins TRBV6-1 to TRBJ1-6, with D perhaps TRBD1 (6 bases). Per germline, CDR1 MNHNS and CDR2 SASEGT. The germline V and J ends were trimmed by 4 bases and 5 bases, with 18 bases remaining between them. CDR3 length: 17 residues. The CDR3 bases are TGTGCCAGCAGTGGGGGGCAAAGTTGGGCCCATAATTCACCCCTCCACTTT. This encodes CASSGGQSWAHNSPLHF.

V gene TRBV29-1 combines with J gene TRBJ2-1; D may be TRBD2 (6 bases). The CDR3 covers 12 residues. Germline V gives CDR1 SQVTM, CDR2 ANQGSEA. V dropped 2 bases and J dropped 7 bases, with 9 bases sitting between them. CDR3 DNA: TGCAGCGTTGAAAGGGAGGCGAATGAGCAGTTCTTC. Translated: CSVEREANEQFF.

The chain combines TRBV19 with TRBJ1-5, with 10 bases lining up with TRBD1. The CDR3 contains 16 residues. Germline assignment: CDR1 LNHDA and CDR2 SQIVND (reference sequence). Trimming removed 5 bases from V and 6 bases from J; junction bases left unmatched: 10. The CDR3 DNA reads TGTGCCAGTAGTCCACGAATCGGACAGGGGGGTCAGCCCCAGCATTTT. It codes for CASSPRIGQGGQPQHF.

The chain links TRBV19 to TRBJ1-2; TRBD1 might be the D (5 bases). This CDR3 has 14 residues. Germline lookup yields CDR1 LNHDA and CDR2 SQIVND (reference sequence). V was shortened by 0 bases and J by 4 bases, with 9 bases between the two germline ends. The CDR3 coding sequence is TGTGCCAGTAGTATAGATCAGGGAGGCTATGGCTACACCTTC. It translates to CASSIDQGGYGYTF.

V gene TRBV10-2 combines with J gene TRBJ1-1; no reliable D call. Trimming took 0 bases from V and 10 from J, leaving 12 bases between them. CDR1 is WSHSY, CDR2 SAAADI, per germline. This CDR3 region has 13 residues. In DNA, the CDR3 is TGCGCCAGCAGTGAGTCGACTCCTCCCGGAGCTTTCTTT. Protein product: CASSESTPPGAFF.

The chain joins TRBV2 to TRBJ1-1; no clear D gene. The length of the CDR3 is 10 residues. With 4 bases removed from V and 11 bases from J, the gap between germline ends came to 8 bases. Looked up from germline, CDR1 is SNHLY and CDR2 is FYNNEI. CDR3 in amino acids: CASSAYYAFF. CDR3 in DNA: TGTGCCAGCAGTGCCTATTACGCTTTCTTT.

J is TRBJ2-7 and V is TRBV5-1; possibly TRBD1 for D (6 bases). V was shortened by 3 bases and J by 6 bases, with 13 bases between the two germline ends. This CDR3 region has 13 residues. CDR1 is SGHRS and CDR2 is YFSETQ in the germline V gene. As DNA, the CDR3 is TGCGCCAGCAGCTGGAGACAGGACGGCGAGCAGTACTTC. It specifies CASSWRQDGEQYF. Variable domain in full (rest from reference TRBV5-1 and TRBJ2-7): KAGVTQTPRYLIKTRGQQVTLSCSPISGHRSVSWYQQTPGQGLQFLFEYFSETQRNKGNFPGRFSGRQFSNSRSEMNVSTLELGDSALYLCASSWRQDGEQYFGPGTRLTVT.

The chain uses TRBV12-5 and TRBJ2-2; TRBD1 matches at 8 bases. From germline, CDR1 is LGHNT and CDR2 FRNRAP. J lost 5 bases, V lost 1 base, and 0 bases had no gene match. The CDR3 runs to 14 residues. CDR3 in DNA: TGTGCTAGTGGTTTGGGACAGGGGACCGGGGAGCTGTTTTTT. It specifies CASGLGQGTGELFF.

The chain uses TRBV14 and TRBJ2-5, with TRBD1 matching 11 bases. The CDR3 runs 16 residues. Germline CDR1 and CDR2: SGHDN and FVKESK. With V trimmed by 3 bases and J by 5 bases, 8 bases remained unmatched. The CDR3 region has the DNA TGTGCCAGCAGCCAGCTAGGGACAGGGGGGACGGAGACCCAGTACTTC. This translates into CASSQLGTGGTETQYF.

The chain couples TRBV5-5 to TRBJ1-1; D gene unclear. This CDR3 has 14 amino acids. The V end was cut by 4 bases, the J end by 2 bases, with 12 bases between. CDR1 and CDR2 from the germline V gene are SGHKS and YYEKEE (reference sequence). The CDR3 sequence is CASSDFPANTEAFF. Here the CDR3 DNA reads TGTGCCAGCAGCGATTTCCCGGCTAACACTGAAGCTTTCTTT.

This chain connects TRBV3-1 (or the pseudogene TRBV3-2) to TRBJ2-1; 9 bases line up with TRBD1. V dropped 1 base and J dropped 2; count of bases not matched to a gene: 9. Germline assignment: CDR1 LGHDT and CDR2 YNNKEL (reference sequence). This CDR3 comprises 18 residues. For the CDR3, the DNA is TGTGCCAGCAGCCAAGTTATGCCCAGACAGGGGGCCTACAATGAGCAGTTCTTC. Protein sequence: CASSQVMPRQGAYNEQFF.

This chain joins TRBV15 and TRBJ2-5; D unresolved. The CDR3 is 13 amino acids. The V end lost 2 bases, the J end lost 2 bases, and 6 bases lay between the germline ends. Germline CDR1 is LNHNV and CDR2 is YYDKDF (reference sequence). The CDR3 region has the DNA TGTGCCACCAGCAGATCTGCGCAAGAGACCCAGTACTTC. Its translation is CATSRSAQETQYF.

This clone was observed once. V gene TRBV19 combines with J gene TRBJ1-1, with 10 bases that match TRBD1. In germline, CDR1 is LNHDA, CDR2 SQIVND (reference sequence). The V segment lost 6 bases and the J segment 0 bases; nucleotides outside the gene matches: 7. The CDR3 consists of 16 residues. This CDR3 reads CASRTRDRGMNTEAFF. The CDR3 DNA sequence: TGTGCCAGTAGGACCCGGGACAGGGGAATGAACACTGAAGCTTTCTTT.

The rearrangement links TRBV5-1 to TRBJ2-5; D not resolved. Germline V gives CDR1 SGHRS, CDR2 YFSETQ. V was shortened by 4 bases and J by 4 bases, with 11 bases between the two germline ends. CDR3 length equals 13 residues. For the CDR3, the DNA is TGCGCCAGCAGCGGTTTTTTGGGAGAGACCCAGTACTTC. This translates into CASSGFLGETQYF.

V is TRBV4-3 and J is TRBJ2-3; D possibly corresponds to TRBD2 (5 bases). The length of the CDR3 is 13 residues. The germline gives CDR1 LGHNA, CDR2 YSLEER. V lost 4 bases and J 4 bases, leaving 9 bases between the germline ends. CDR3 sequence reads: CASSPQRADTQYF. CDR3 sequence (DNA): TGCGCCAGCAGCCCACAGAGGGCAGATACGCAGTATTTT.

This chain connects TRBV27 to TRBJ1-2; 8 nucleotides match TRBD1. After removal of 6 bases from V and 4 bases from J, the junction contained 7 bases not matched to a gene. CDR3 length equals 14 residues. Germline CDR1 is MNHEY and CDR2 is SMNVEV (reference sequence). The CDR3 DNA reads TGTGCCAGCAGGATTTCAGGGGGCCCCTATGGCTACACCTTC. Protein product: CASRISGGPYGYTF.

This chain joins TRBV11-2 and TRBJ2-1; TRBD1 is a possible D gene (5 bases). The germline V gene encodes CDR1 SGHAT and CDR2 FQNNGV. The V gene lost 5 bases and the J gene lost 8 bases, with 19 bases spanning the gap. CDR3 length: 15 residues. The CDR3 DNA is TGTGCCAGCAGCCCCAAGGGGCCTAACAAGCATGAGCAGTTCTTC. Its protein product is CASSPKGPNKHEQFF.

The V and J genes are TRBV4-1 and TRBJ1-2, with D perhaps matching TRBD1 (5 bases). Germline V lookup: CDR1 MGHRA, CDR2 YSYEKL. The germline V and J ends were trimmed by 2 bases and 4 bases, with 8 bases remaining between them. The CDR3 runs 13 residues. The CDR3, as DNA: TGCGCCAGCAGCCAAACCGGGACCTATGGCTACACCTTC. Its translation: CASSQTGTYGYTF.

Turning to this clone: At one end the junction does not follow the germline gene, possibly because of a read error. The chain couples TRBV6-5 to TRBJ2-2, with a weak D call TRBD2 (6 bases). This CDR3 is 14 amino acids long. The germline gives CDR1 MNHEY, CDR2 SVGAGI. The CDR3 loop reads CARSYIAVAGELFF. CDR3 in DNA: TGTGCCCGCAGTTACATAGCGGTTGCCGGGGAGCTGTTTTTT.

This clone was seen a few times. The genes are TRBV18 and TRBJ1-3; tentative D call: TRBD1 (5 bases). Trimming took off 3 bases at V and 0 bases at J, with 15 bases between the two ends. Germline-derived CDR1 and CDR2 are KGHSH and LQKENI. The CDR3 consists of 17 residues. For the CDR3, the DNA is TGTGCCAGCTCACCGGGATCCGGGGGTTCCTCTGGAAACACCATATATTTT. Amino acid sequence: CASSPGSGGSSGNTIYF.

The rearrangement links TRBV18 to TRBJ2-7; either TRBD1 or TRBD2 may supply D (5 bases each). The CDR3 runs to 14 residues. Germline V gives CDR1 KGHSH, CDR2 LQKENI. Trimming took 3 bases from V and 1 from J, leaving 10 bases between them. The CDR3 loop is CASSPRDGSYEQYF. Here the CDR3 DNA reads TGTGCCAGCTCACCCCGGGACGGATCCTACGAGCAGTACTTC.